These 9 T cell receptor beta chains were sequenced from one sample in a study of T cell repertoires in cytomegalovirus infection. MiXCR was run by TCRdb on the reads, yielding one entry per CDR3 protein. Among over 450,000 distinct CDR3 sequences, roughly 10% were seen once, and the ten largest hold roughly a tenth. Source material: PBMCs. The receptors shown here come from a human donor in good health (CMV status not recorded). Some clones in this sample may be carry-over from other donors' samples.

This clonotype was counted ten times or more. CDR3 in DNA: TGTGCCAGCAGGGGACAGGGGGCGCTTAGGACCGGGGAGCTGTTTTTT. Translation: CASRGQGALRTGELFF. The J gene is TRBJ2-2, the V gene TRBV11-2; 12 bases agree with TRBD1. Germline CDR1 is SGHAT and CDR2 is FQNNGV. J gave up 5 bases and V 6 bases, and 7 bases lay outside the gene matches. There are 16 residues in the CDR3. Full variable domain (rest looked up from reference TRBV11-2 and TRBJ2-2): EAGVAQSPRYKIIEKRQSVAFWCNPISGHATLYWYQQILGQGPKLLIQFQNNGVVDDSQLPKDRFSAERLKGVDSTLKIQPAKLEDSAVYLCASRGQGALRTGELFFGEGSRLTVL.

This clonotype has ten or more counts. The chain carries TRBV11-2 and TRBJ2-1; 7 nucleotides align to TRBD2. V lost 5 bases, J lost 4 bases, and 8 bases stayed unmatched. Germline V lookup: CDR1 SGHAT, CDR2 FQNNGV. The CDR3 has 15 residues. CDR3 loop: CASSPISGAYNEQFF. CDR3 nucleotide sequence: TGTGCCAGCAGCCCGATCAGCGGGGCGTACAATGAGCAGTTCTTC.

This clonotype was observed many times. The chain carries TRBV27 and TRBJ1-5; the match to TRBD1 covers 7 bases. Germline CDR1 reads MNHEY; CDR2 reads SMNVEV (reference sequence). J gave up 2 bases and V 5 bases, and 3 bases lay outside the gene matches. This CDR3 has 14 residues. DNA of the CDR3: TGTGCCAGCAGTGATACAGGGGGCAATCAGCCCCAGCATTTT. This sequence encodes CASSDTGGNQPQHF.

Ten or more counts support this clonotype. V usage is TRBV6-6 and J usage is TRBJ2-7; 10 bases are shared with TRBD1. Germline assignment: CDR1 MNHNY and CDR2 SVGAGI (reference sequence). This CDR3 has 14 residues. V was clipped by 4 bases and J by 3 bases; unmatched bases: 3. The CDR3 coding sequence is TGTGCCAGCAGTTCGGGACAGGGGTACTACGAGCAGTACTTC. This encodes CASSSGQGYYEQYF.

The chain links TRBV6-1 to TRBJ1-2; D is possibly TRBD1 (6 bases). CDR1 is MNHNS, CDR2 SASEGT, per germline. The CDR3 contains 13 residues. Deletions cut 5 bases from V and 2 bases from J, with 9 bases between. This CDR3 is CASSRTENYGYTF. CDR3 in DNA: TGTGCCAGCAGTCGGACAGAAAACTATGGCTACACCTTC.

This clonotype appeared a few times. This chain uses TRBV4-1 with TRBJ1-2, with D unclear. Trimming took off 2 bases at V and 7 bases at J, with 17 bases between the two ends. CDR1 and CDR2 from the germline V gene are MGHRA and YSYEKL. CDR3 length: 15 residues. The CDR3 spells CASSQSTSSMFGYTF. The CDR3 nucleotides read TGCGCCAGCAGCCAATCCACCTCGAGTATGTTTGGCTACACCTTC.

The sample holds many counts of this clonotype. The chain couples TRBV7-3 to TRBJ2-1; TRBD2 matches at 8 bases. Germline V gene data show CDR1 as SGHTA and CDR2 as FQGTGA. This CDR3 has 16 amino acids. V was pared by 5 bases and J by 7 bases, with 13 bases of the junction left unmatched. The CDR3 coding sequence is TGTGCCAGCAGCGCGGGGGGTGTCGGGACGGGAAATGAGCAGTTCTTC. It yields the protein CASSAGGVGTGNEQFF. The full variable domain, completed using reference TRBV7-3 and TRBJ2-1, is GAGVSQTPSNKVTEKGKYVELRCDPISGHTALYWYRQSLGQGPEFLIYFQGTGAADDSGLPNDRFFAVRPEGSVSTLKIQRTERGDSAVYLCASSAGGVGTGNEQFFGPGTRLTVL.

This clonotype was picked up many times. The CDR3 DNA is TGCAGCGTTGTAGTCCCGGGCAGCCGGTATAGGGAGCAGTACTTC. Translation gives CSVVVPGSRYREQYF. The chain joins TRBV29-1 to TRBJ2-7; D is undetermined. Trimming pared 4 bases from V and 7 bases from J, leaving 23 bases between. Germline V gene data show CDR1 as SQVTM and CDR2 as ANQGSEA. The CDR3 spans 15 residues.

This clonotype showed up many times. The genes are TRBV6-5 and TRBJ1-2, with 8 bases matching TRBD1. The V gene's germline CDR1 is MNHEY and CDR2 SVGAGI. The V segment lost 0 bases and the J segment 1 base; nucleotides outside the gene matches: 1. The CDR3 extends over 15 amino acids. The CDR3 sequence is CASSYSRGLNYGYTF. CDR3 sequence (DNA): TGTGCCAGCAGTTACTCCAGGGGGCTTAACTATGGCTACACCTTC.